This T cell receptor beta chain was captured by sequencing in a study of T cell repertoires in cytomegalovirus infection. Overall study findings and caveats: Individuals carrying CMV plus the relevant HLA were identified by cumulative frequency of public TCR beta families.

TCRdb reanalysed the reads using MiXCR and keeps one entry per CDR3 protein. The table shows roughly 800,000 distinct CDR3 sequences, with 25% to 35% occurring only once. V gave up 0 bases and J gave up 7 bases; unmatched junction bases: 3. The CDR3 extends over 14 amino acids. Germline V gene data show CDR1 as MGHRA and CDR2 as YSYEKL. Points on this clonotype: Its cognate antigen is unknown.

This receptor was obtained from a human donor in good health (CMV status not recorded). Some clones in this sample may be carry-over from other donors' samples. The chain recombines TRBV4-1 with TRBJ2-1, with 7 bases aligning to TRBD1. Sequenced material: cultured CD8+ T cells from PBMCs, taken from culture after CMV antigen stimulation. The CDR3 coding sequence is TGCGCCAGCAGCCAAGATGGGACAGTTAATGAGCAGTTCTTC. This gives the protein CASSQDGTVNEQFF.